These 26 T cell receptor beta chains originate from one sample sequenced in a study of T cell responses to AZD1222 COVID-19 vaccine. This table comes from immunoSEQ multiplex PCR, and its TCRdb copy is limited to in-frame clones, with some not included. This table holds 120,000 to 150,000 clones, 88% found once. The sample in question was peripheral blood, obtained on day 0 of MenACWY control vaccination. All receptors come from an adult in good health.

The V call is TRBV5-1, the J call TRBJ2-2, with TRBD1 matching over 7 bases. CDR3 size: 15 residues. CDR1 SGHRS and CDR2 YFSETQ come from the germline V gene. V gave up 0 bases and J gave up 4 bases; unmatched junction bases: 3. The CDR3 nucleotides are TGCGCCAGCAGCTTGGACAGGGGCGTCACCGGGGAGCTGTTTTTT. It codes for CASSLDRGVTGELFF.

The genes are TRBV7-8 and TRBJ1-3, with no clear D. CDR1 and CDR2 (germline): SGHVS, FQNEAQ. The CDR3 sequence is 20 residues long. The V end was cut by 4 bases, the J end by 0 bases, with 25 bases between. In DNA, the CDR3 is TGTGCCAGCAGCTACTATCGTGGGCGATTGAAGGGCTCCTCTGGAAACACCATATATTTT. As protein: CASSYYRGRLKGSSGNTIYF.

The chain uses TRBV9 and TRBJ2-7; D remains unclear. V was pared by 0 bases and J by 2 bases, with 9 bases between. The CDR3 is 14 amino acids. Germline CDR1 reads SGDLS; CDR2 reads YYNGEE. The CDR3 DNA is TGTGCCAGCAGCGTAGGAAGTCGTCCCTACGAGCAGTACTTC. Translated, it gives CASSVGSRPYEQYF.

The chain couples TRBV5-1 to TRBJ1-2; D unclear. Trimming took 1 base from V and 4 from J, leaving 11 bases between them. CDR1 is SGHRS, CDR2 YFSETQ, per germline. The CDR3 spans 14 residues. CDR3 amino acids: CASSLTVEGYGYTF. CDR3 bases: TGCGCCAGCAGCTTGACCGTAGAGGGCTATGGCTACACCTTC.

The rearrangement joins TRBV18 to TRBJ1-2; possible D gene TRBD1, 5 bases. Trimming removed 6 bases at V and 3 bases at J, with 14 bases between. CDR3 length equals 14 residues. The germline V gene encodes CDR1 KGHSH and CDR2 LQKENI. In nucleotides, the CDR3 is TGTGCCAGCTCCACCGGGACGGAAGACTATGGCTACACCTTC. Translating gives CASSTGTEDYGYTF.

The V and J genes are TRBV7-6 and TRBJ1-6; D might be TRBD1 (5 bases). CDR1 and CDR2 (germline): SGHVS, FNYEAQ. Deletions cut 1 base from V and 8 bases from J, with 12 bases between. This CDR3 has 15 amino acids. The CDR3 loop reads CASSLDGTAHSPLHF. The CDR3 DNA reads TGTGCCAGCAGCTTAGATGGGACGGCTCATTCACCCCTCCACTTT.

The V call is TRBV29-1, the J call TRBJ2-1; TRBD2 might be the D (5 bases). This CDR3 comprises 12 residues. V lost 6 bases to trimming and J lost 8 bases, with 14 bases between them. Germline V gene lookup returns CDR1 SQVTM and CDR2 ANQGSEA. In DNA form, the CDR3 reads TGCAGCGTGAGAGGGCAGTTCGATGAGCAGTTCTTC. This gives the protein CSVRGQFDEQFF.

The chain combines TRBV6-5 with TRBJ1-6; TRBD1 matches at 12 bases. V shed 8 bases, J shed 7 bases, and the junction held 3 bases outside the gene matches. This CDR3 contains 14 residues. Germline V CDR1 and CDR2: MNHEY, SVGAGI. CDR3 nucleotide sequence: TGTGCCAGCCGAGGGACAGGGGGCAATTCACCCCTCCACTTT. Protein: CASRGTGGNSPLHF.

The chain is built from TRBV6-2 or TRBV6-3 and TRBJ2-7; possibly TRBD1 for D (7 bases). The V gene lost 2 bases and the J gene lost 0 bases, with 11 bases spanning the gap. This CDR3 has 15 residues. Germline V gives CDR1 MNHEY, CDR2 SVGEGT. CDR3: CASSYGQGGSYEQYF. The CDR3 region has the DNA TGTGCCAGCAGTTACGGGCAGGGGGGCTCCTACGAGCAGTACTTC.

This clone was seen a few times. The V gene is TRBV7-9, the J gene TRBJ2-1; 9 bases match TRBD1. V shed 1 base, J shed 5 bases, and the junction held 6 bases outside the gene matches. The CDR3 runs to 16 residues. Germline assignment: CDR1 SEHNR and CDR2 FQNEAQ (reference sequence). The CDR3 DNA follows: TGTGCCAGCAGCTTAGACTGGGGACAGGGTCACAATGAGCAGTTCTTC. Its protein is CASSLDWGQGHNEQFF.

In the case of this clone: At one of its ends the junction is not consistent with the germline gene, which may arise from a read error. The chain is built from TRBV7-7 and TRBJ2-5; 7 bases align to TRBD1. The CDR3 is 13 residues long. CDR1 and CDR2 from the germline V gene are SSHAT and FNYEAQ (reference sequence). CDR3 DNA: TGTGCTAGCAGCCGGGACAGCCAAGAGACCCAGTACTTC. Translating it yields CASSRDSQETQYF.

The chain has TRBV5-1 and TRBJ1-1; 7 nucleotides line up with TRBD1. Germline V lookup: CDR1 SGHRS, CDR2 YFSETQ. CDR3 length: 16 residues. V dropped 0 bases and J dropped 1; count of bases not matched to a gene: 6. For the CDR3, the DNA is TGCGCCAGCAGCTTGGCCAGAGGGGGCGCGAACACTGAAGCTTTCTTT. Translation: CASSLARGGANTEAFF.

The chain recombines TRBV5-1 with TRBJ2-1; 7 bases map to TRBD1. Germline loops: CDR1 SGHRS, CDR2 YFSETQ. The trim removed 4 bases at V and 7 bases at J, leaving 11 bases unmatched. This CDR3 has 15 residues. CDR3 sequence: CASSDMGTAVNEQFF. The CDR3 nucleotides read TGCGCCAGCAGCGATATGGGGACAGCGGTTAATGAGCAGTTCTTC. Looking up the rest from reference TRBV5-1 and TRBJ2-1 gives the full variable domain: KAGVTQTPRYLIKTRGQQVTLSCSPISGHRSVSWYQQTPGQGLQFLFEYFSETQRNKGNFPGRFSGRQFSNSRSEMNVSTLELGDSALYLCASSDMGTAVNEQFFGPGTRLTVL.

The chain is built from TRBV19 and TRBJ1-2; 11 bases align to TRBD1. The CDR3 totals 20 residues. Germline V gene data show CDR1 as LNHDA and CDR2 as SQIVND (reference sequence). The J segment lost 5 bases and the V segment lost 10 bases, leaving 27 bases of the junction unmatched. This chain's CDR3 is CATMGQGEELGSVRRYGYTF. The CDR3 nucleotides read TGTGCCACCATGGGACAGGGGGAAGAACTGGGGTCGGTGAGGAGATATGGCTACACCTTC. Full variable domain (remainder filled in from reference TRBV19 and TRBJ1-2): DGGITQSPKYLFRKEGQNVTLSCEQNLNHDAMYWYRQDPGQGLRLIYYSQIVNDFQKGDIAEGYSVSREKKESFPLTVTSAQKNPTAFYLCATMGQGEELGSVRRYGYTFGSGTRLTVV.

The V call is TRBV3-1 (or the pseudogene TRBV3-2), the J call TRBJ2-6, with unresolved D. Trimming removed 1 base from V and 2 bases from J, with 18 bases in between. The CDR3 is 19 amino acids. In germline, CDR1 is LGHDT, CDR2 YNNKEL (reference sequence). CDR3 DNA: TGTGCCAGCAGCCAAGTGTTGGCAGACTCTCCCCCTGGGGCCAACGTCCTGACTTTC. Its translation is CASSQVLADSPPGANVLTF.

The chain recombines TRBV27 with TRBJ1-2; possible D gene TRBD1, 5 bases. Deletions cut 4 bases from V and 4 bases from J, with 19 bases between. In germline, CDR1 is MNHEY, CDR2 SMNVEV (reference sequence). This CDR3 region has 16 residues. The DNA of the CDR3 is TGTGCCAGCAGTTCGCAGGGAAGGGCGGCATTCTATGGCTACACCTTC. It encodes CASSSQGRAAFYGYTF.

The CDR3 region has the DNA TGCGCCAGCAGCCCAACGACTAGCGGGGGTGGGGAGCAGTACTTC. Its protein is CASSPTTSGGGEQYF. This chain uses TRBV4-1 with TRBJ2-7; 12 bases fit TRBD2. The CDR3 sequence is 15 residues long. The V gene end was trimmed by 4 bases and the J gene end by 7 bases; junction bases not matched to a gene: 8. Germline V gene sequence: CDR1 MGHRA, CDR2 YSYEKL.

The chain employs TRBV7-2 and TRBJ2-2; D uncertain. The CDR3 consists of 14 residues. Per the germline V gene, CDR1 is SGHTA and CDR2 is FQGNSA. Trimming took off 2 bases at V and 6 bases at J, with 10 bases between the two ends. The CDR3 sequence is CASSLLSVSGELFF. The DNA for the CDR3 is TGTGCCAGCAGCTTACTTTCCGTTTCCGGGGAGCTGTTTTTT. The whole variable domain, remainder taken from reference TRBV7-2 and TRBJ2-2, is GAGVSQSPSNKVTEKGKDVELRCDPISGHTALYWYRQSLGQGLEFLIYFQGNSAPDKSGLPSDRFSAERTGGSVSTLTIQRTQQEDSAVYLCASSLLSVSGELFFGEGSRLTVL.

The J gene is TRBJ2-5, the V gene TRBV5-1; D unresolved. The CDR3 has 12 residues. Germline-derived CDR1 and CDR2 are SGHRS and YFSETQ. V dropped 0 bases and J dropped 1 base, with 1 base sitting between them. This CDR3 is CASSLAQETQYF. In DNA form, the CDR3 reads TGCGCCAGCAGCTTGGCCCAAGAGACCCAGTACTTC.

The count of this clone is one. CDR3 sequence reads: CASSWGQGANTGELFF. DNA of the CDR3: TGTGCCAGCAGCTGGGGACAGGGGGCGAACACCGGGGAGCTGTTTTTT. This chain connects TRBV5-6 to TRBJ2-2; 11 bases align to TRBD1. The CDR3 sequence is 16 residues long. Trimming at V came to 3 bases and at J to 0 bases, leaving 1 base not matched to a gene. From germline, CDR1 is SGHDT and CDR2 YYEEEE.

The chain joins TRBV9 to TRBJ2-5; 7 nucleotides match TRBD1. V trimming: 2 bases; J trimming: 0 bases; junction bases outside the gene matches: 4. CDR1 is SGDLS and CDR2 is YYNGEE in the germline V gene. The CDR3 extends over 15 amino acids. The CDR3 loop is CASSVGTAYQETQYF. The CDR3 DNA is TGTGCCAGCAGCGTTGGGACAGCCTACCAAGAGACCCAGTACTTC.

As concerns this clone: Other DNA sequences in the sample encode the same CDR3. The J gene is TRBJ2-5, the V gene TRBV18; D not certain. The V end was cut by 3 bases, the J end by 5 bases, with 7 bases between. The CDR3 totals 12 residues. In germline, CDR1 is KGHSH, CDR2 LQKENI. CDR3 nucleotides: TGTGCCAGCTCACCCGCCGGGGAGACCCAGTACTTC. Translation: CASSPAGETQYF.

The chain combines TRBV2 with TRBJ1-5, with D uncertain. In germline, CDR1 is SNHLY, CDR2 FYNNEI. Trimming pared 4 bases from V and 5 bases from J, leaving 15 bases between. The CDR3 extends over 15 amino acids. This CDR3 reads CASSAVGQSYQPQHF. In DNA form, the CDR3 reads TGTGCCAGCAGTGCGGTAGGGCAGAGCTATCAGCCCCAGCATTTT.

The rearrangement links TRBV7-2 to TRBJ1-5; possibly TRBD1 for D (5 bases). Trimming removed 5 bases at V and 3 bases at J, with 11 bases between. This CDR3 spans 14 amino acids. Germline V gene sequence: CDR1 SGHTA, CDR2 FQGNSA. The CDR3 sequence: CASSTDRYNQPQHF. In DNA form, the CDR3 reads TGTGCCAGCAGCACTGACAGATACAATCAGCCCCAGCATTTT. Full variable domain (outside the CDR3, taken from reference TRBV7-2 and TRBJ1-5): GAGVSQSPSNKVTEKGKDVELRCDPISGHTALYWYRQSLGQGLEFLIYFQGNSAPDKSGLPSDRFSAERTGGSVSTLTIQRTQQEDSAVYLCASSTDRYNQPQHFGDGTRLSIL.

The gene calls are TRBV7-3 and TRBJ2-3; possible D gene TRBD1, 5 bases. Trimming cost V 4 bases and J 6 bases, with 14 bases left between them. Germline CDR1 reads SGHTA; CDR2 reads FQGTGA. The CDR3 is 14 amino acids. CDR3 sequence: CASSSARQSDTQYF. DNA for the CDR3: TGTGCCAGCAGCTCGGCTCGACAGTCGGATACGCAGTATTTT.

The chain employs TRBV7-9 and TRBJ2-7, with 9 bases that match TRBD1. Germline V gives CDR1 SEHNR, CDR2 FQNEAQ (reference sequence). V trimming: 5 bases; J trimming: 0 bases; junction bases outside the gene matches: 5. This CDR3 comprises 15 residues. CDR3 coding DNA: TGTGCCAGCAGCCCCCGACAGGGGGGCTCCTACGAGCAGTACTTC. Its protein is CASSPRQGGSYEQYF.